A single count supports the clone carrying this T cell receptor beta chain. These data come from a study of blood T cell repertoires in COVID-19. As for the study in general: Sites across the United States, Italy and Spain contributed samples from acute and convalescent COVID-19.

The CDR3 loop spans 16 amino acids. Germline V CDR1 and CDR2: SEHNR, FQNEAQ (reference sequence). V was clipped by 1 base and J by 6 bases, with 17 bases between them. Original data processing: Researchers report that nucleated cell counts were estimated from reference gene primer amplification. The data were produced by immunoSEQ multiplex PCR, yet TCRdb's version contains in-frame clones alone and is incomplete. V and J calls and clone size come straight from that table; D and trimming were deduced from the DNA. The table has about 330,000 clones, around 86% seen once; the top ten hold 1.5% to 2%. The rearrangement uses TRBV7-9 and TRBJ2-3; no clear D. Sequencing was performed on peripheral blood. This TCR was sampled from a woman in her forties or fifties with acute or convalescent COVID-19. The CDR3 is CASSLVEFRSEDTQYF. CDR3 in DNA: TGTGCCAGCAGCTTAGTAGAGTTCAGGTCCGAGGATACGCAGTATTTT. Full variable domain (remainder filled in from reference TRBV7-9 and TRBJ2-3): DTGVSQNPRHKITKRGQNVTFRCDPISEHNRLYWYRQTLGQGPEFLTYFQNEAQLEKSRLLSDRFSAERPKGSFSTLEIQRTEQGDSAMYLCASSLVEFRSEDTQYFGPGTRLTVL.